Listed below are T cell receptor beta chains from one sample, sequenced in a study of T cells after yellow fever vaccination. MiXCR was run by TCRdb on the 5' RACE reads, yielding one entry per CDR3 protein. Among roughly 45,000 distinct CDR3 sequences listed, 6.5% to 8.5% were seen once. The material was CD8+ T cells not binding an NS4B(214-222) dextramer, sorted from PBMCs, obtained 45 days after the yellow fever booster vaccination. These receptors were collected from a man aged 30-40 years who received the YFV17D yellow fever vaccine. Each CDR3 is given with its conserved first and last residue. D genes are given only for firm matches. The size of a clone is reported for some rows only, either as once, few or many, or as a class for expanded clones.

abundance: few; v_gene: TRBV4-2; j_gene: TRBJ2-7; d_gene: TRBD2; CDR3aa: CASSHPGGGTYEQYF; CDR3nt: TGTGCCAGCAGTCACCCTGGGGGGGGAACCTACGAGCAGTACTTC
abundance: many; v_gene: TRBV6-5; j_gene: TRBJ2-3; d_gene: -; CDR3aa: CASSWDSSTDTQYF; CDR3nt: TGTGCCAGCAGTTGGGACTCTAGCACAGATACGCAGTATTTT
abundance: few; v_gene: TRBV9; j_gene: TRBJ2-3; d_gene: -; CDR3aa: CASSASGNTQYF; CDR3nt: TGTGCCAGCAGCGCTAGTGGGAATACGCAGTATTTT
abundance: many; v_gene: TRBV12-3/TRBV12-4; j_gene: TRBJ2-2; d_gene: -; CDR3aa: CASSPTPWGAIHTGELFF; CDR3nt: TGTGCCAGCAGTCCTACCCCTTGGGGGGCGATTCACACCGGGGAGCTGTTTTTT
abundance: many; v_gene: TRBV27; j_gene: TRBJ2-1; d_gene: TRBD2; CDR3aa: CASIRLAGDEQFF; CDR3nt: TGTGCCAGCATCCGACTAGCGGGCGATGAGCAGTTCTTC
abundance: -; v_gene: TRBV27; j_gene: TRBJ2-1; d_gene: -; CDR3aa: CASSLRSDPGEQFF; CDR3nt: TGTGCCAGCAGTTTAAGGTCGGATCCGGGAGAGCAGTTCTTC
abundance: many; v_gene: TRBV4-1; j_gene: TRBJ2-2; d_gene: -; CDR3aa: CASSRSLGELFF; CDR3nt: TGCGCCAGCAGCCGATCTCTCGGGGAGCTGTTTTTT
abundance: -; v_gene: TRBV7-2; j_gene: TRBJ2-1; d_gene: -; CDR3aa: CASSSTGTDRSYNEQFF; CDR3nt: TGTGCCAGCAGCTCGACTGGGACCGACCGTTCCTACAATGAGCAGTTCTTC
abundance: many; v_gene: TRBV29-1; j_gene: TRBJ2-7; d_gene: TRBD1; CDR3aa: CSVVTGTGSEQYF; CDR3nt: TGCAGCGTTGTCACCGGGACAGGGTCCGAGCAGTACTTC
abundance: many; v_gene: TRBV10-2; j_gene: TRBJ1-1; d_gene: -; CDR3aa: CASSDASGKAFF; CDR3nt: TGCGCCAGCAGTGACGCATCGGGGAAAGCTTTCTTT
abundance: many; v_gene: TRBV20-1; j_gene: TRBJ1-2; d_gene: -; CDR3aa: CSASGTDNYGYTF; CDR3nt: TGCAGTGCTAGTGGGACGGATAACTATGGCTACACCTTC
abundance: many; v_gene: TRBV10-3; j_gene: TRBJ2-1; d_gene: TRBD2; CDR3aa: CATATVAGGTGYNEQFF; CDR3nt: TGTGCCACCGCGACGGTAGCGGGAGGCACAGGGTACAATGAGCAGTTCTTC
abundance: many; v_gene: TRBV4-2; j_gene: TRBJ2-5; d_gene: -; CDR3aa: CASSQGSDHQETQYF; CDR3nt: TGTGCCAGCAGCCAAGGATCAGATCACCAAGAGACCCAGTACTTC
abundance: few; v_gene: TRBV20-1; j_gene: TRBJ2-5; d_gene: TRBD2; CDR3aa: CSASRTSGSLETQYF; CDR3nt: TGCAGTGCCTCGAGGACTAGCGGGAGCTTAGAGACCCAGTACTTC